The rows below give T cell receptor beta chains drawn from one sample of a study of blood T cell repertoires in COVID-19. Clones were read by immunoSEQ multiplex PCR, and TCRdb kept only the in-frame ones, dropping some. The sample records fewer than 350,000 clones, about 85% being singletons. Sequenced: PBMCs or T cells enriched from blood (not recorded which). The receptor source for this set is a woman aged 45-65 years who had recovered from COVID-19. Each CDR3 is given with its conserved first and last residue. Each record gives: V gene, clone size, D gene, J gene, CDR3 DNA, CDR3 protein. D genes are given only for firm matches. A row's size may be missing; if present it is once, few, many or a size class.

v_gene: TRBV28
abundance: -
d_gene: -
j_gene: TRBJ1-3
CDR3nt: TGTGCCAGCAGTTTATATAGGGGTACTGGAAACACCATATATTTT
CDR3aa: CASSLYRGTGNTIYF

v_gene: TRBV10-1
abundance: -
d_gene: TRBD2
j_gene: TRBJ2-7
CDR3nt: TGCGCCAGCAGTCCTAGCGGGGCCTACGAGCAGTACTTC
CDR3aa: CASSPSGAYEQYF

v_gene: TRBV6-1
abundance: -
d_gene: -
j_gene: TRBJ1-6
CDR3nt: TGTGCCAGCAGTGAAGAACTGGCAGGGTGGAATTCACCCCTCCACTTT
CDR3aa: CASSEELAGWNSPLHF

v_gene: TRBV6-1
abundance: -
d_gene: -
j_gene: TRBJ1-5
CDR3nt: TGTGCCAGCAGTGAATTCCACGGTGTACCCCAGCATTTT
CDR3aa: CASSEFHGVPQHF

v_gene: TRBV11-3
abundance: -
d_gene: TRBD2
j_gene: TRBJ2-1
CDR3nt: TGTGCCAGCAGTGAAGGACTAGCGGCCTACAATGAGCAGTTCTTC
CDR3aa: CASSEGLAAYNEQFF

v_gene: TRBV3-1/TRBV3-2
abundance: -
d_gene: -
j_gene: TRBJ1-3
CDR3nt: TGTGCCAGCAGCCAGACACCCGACTCTGGAAACACCATATATTTT
CDR3aa: CASSQTPDSGNTIYF

v_gene: TRBV4-1
abundance: once
d_gene: -
j_gene: TRBJ2-1
CDR3nt: TGCGCCAGCAGCCAAGAGGTGACAGCTCCTTTAGGGCAGTTCTTC
CDR3aa: CASSQEVTAPLGQFF

v_gene: TRBV19
abundance: once
d_gene: TRBD2
j_gene: TRBJ2-7
CDR3nt: TGTGCCAGTAGTATATCGACTAGCGGTGGCTACGAGCAGTACTTC
CDR3aa: CASSISTSGGYEQYF

v_gene: TRBV6-5
abundance: -
d_gene: -
j_gene: TRBJ1-4
CDR3nt: TGTGCCAGCAGATATTCCGGGGCAACTAATGAAAAACTGTTTTTT
CDR3aa: CASRYSGATNEKLFF

v_gene: TRBV27
abundance: -
d_gene: TRBD1
j_gene: TRBJ2-7
CDR3nt: TGTGCCAGCAGTCCCCCCAGACAGGGTACCTACGAGCAGTACTTC
CDR3aa: CASSPPRQGTYEQYF